Presented here are 19 T cell receptor beta chains from one specimen sequenced in a study of shared clonotypes between healthy human individuals. This table comes from immunoSEQ multiplex PCR, and its TCRdb copy is limited to in-frame clones, with some not included. This table holds roughly 850,000 clones, 90% to 97% found once. Selected positively for CCR7 and CD45RO-negative, naive CD8 cells excluded terminally differentiated effector memory CD45RA+ cells. Sequencing was done on a sample of naive CD8+ T cells sorted from blood. All receptors derive from a young man in good health.

The V call is TRBV27, the J call TRBJ1-1, with D uncertain. Germline V CDR1 and CDR2: MNHEY, SMNVEV (reference sequence). This CDR3 spans 15 amino acids. Trimming took 3 bases from V and 2 from J, leaving 13 bases between them. The CDR3 loop is CASSFFGGINTEAFF. For the CDR3, the DNA is TGTGCCAGCAGTTTCTTCGGCGGTATCAACACTGAAGCTTTCTTT.

This clone came up once. This chain links TRBV9 with TRBJ2-2; 8 bases fit TRBD2. The germline gives CDR1 SGDLS, CDR2 YYNGEE. V trimming: 1 base; J trimming: 7 bases; junction bases outside the gene matches: 6. The length of the CDR3 is 15 residues. CDR3: CASSVRAGGGGELFF. The CDR3, as DNA: TGTGCCAGCAGCGTACGGGCGGGAGGAGGCGGGGAGCTGTTTTTT.

The chain carries TRBV13 and TRBJ2-5; 7 nucleotides line up with TRBD2. J was trimmed by 0 bases and V by 2 bases; bases with no gene match: 6. CDR3 length equals 16 residues. Germline values: CDR1 PRHDT, CDR2 FYEKMQ (reference sequence). The CDR3 DNA follows: TGTGCCAGCAGCTTATTTGCGGGAGAGTACCAAGAGACCCAGTACTTC. It encodes CASSLFAGEYQETQYF.

The chain carries TRBV9 and TRBJ2-5; D unclear. The V gene lost 0 bases and the J gene lost 3 bases, with 6 bases spanning the gap. The CDR3 loop spans 13 amino acids. CDR1 and CDR2 (germline): SGDLS, YYNGEE. CDR3 coding DNA: TGTGCCAGCAGCGTAGCAGGAAAAGAGACCCAGTACTTC. Its translation is CASSVAGKETQYF.

The V call is TRBV11-1, the J call TRBJ2-1; 13 positions match TRBD2. Germline CDR1 and CDR2: SGHAT and FQDESV (reference sequence). The length of the CDR3 is 15 residues. With V trimmed by 4 bases and J by 8 bases, 5 bases remained unmatched. CDR3 sequence reads: CASSSLAGGPHEQFF. CDR3 coding DNA: TGTGCCAGCAGCTCACTAGCGGGAGGGCCTCATGAGCAGTTCTTC.

The genes are TRBV15 and TRBJ2-3; a possible D gene is TRBD2 (5 bases). Germline-derived CDR1 and CDR2 are LNHNV and YYDKDF (reference sequence). The CDR3 runs 15 residues. V lost 1 base and J 0 bases, leaving 8 bases between the germline ends. This CDR3 reads CATSRGRASTDTQYF. DNA for the CDR3: TGTGCCACCAGCAGAGGGCGGGCGAGCACAGATACGCAGTATTTT.

The chain is built from TRBV29-1 and TRBJ2-7; D uncertain. Germline V gene data show CDR1 as SQVTM and CDR2 as ANQGSEA. V was pared by 5 bases and J by 1 base, with 12 bases between. The CDR3 loop spans 13 amino acids. As DNA, the CDR3 is TGCAGCGTTCGCTGGGAACCTTCCTACGAGCAGTACTTC. Amino acid sequence: CSVRWEPSYEQYF.

V and J are TRBV7-8 and TRBJ2-1; TRBD2 agrees at 12 bases. From germline, CDR1 is SGHVS and CDR2 FQNEAQ. J was trimmed by 3 bases and V by 1 base; bases with no gene match: 1. The CDR3 has 16 residues. The CDR3 sequence is CASSLGTSGIYNEQFF. The CDR3 nucleotides are TGTGCCAGCAGCTTAGGGACTAGCGGGATCTACAATGAGCAGTTCTTC.

The chain couples TRBV28 to TRBJ1-4, with D unresolved. This CDR3 has 14 residues. Germline V gene lookup returns CDR1 MDHEN and CDR2 SYDVKM. V gave up 6 bases and J gave up 3 bases, with 11 bases separating them. The CDR3 DNA follows: TGTGCCAGCAGCCTTATGCCGGCTAATGAAAAACTGTTTTTT. This sequence encodes CASSLMPANEKLFF.

As for this clone: Distinct nucleotide sequences in the sample also encode this CDR3. The chain carries TRBV27 and TRBJ2-3; possible D gene TRBD2, 6 bases. Per the germline V gene, CDR1 is MNHEY and CDR2 is SMNVEV (reference sequence). The V end was cut by 3 bases, the J end by 0 bases, with 10 bases between. The CDR3 is 15 residues long. This chain's CDR3 is CASSFLRGSTDTQYF. The DNA for the CDR3 is TGTGCCAGCAGTTTTTTGCGGGGTAGCACAGATACGCAGTATTTT.

The chain joins TRBV7-9 to TRBJ2-2, with a tentative D call TRBD1 (5 bases). V shed 1 base and J shed 5 bases, with 11 bases lying between them. Germline values: CDR1 SEHNR, CDR2 FQNEAQ (reference sequence). CDR3 length equals 15 residues. The CDR3 region has the DNA TGTGCCAGCAGCTTAGAGGACACATCAACCGGGGAGCTGTTTTTT. Protein: CASSLEDTSTGELFF.

This chain connects TRBV27 to TRBJ2-1; TRBD1 aligns across 9 bases. Germline values: CDR1 MNHEY, CDR2 SMNVEV (reference sequence). This CDR3 has 16 residues. With 6 bases clipped from V and 5 bases from J, the junction kept 11 bases outside the gene matches. CDR3 protein: CASSQTTGGAHNEQFF. The CDR3 coding sequence is TGTGCCAGCAGCCAAACTACAGGGGGCGCCCACAATGAGCAGTTCTTC.

J is TRBJ2-3 and V is TRBV18; the match to TRBD1 covers 7 bases. In germline, CDR1 is KGHSH, CDR2 LQKENI. Losses at the gene ends were 3 bases for V and 2 bases for J; bases not matched to a gene: 5. The CDR3 totals 15 residues. As DNA, the CDR3 is TGTGCCAGCTCACCGGGACAGCGATACACAGATACGCAGTATTTT. Protein product: CASSPGQRYTDTQYF.

The CDR3, as DNA: TGTGCCAGCAGTTACTCTCTTGGGGATCCCGATGGCTACACCTTC. Its translation is CASSYSLGDPDGYTF. The chain has TRBV6-5 and TRBJ1-2; D unresolved. V gave up 0 bases and J gave up 6 bases, with 14 bases separating them. Germline CDR1 is MNHEY and CDR2 is SVGAGI. CDR3 size: 15 residues.

The chain links TRBV5-1 to TRBJ2-2; D is undetermined. From germline, CDR1 is SGHRS and CDR2 YFSETQ. This CDR3 region has 12 residues. V lost 3 bases and J lost 3, with 3 bases in between. The CDR3 region has the DNA TGCGCCAGCAGCTACGACACCGGGGAGCTGTTTTTT. Encoded protein: CASSYDTGELFF.

This chain uses TRBV27 with TRBJ2-2; 12 positions agree with TRBD2. J was trimmed by 5 bases and V by 5 bases; bases with no gene match: 3. CDR1 is MNHEY, CDR2 SMNVEV, per germline (reference sequence). The CDR3 contains 15 residues. CDR3 protein: CASSRLAGVTGELFF. The CDR3 DNA sequence: TGTGCCAGCAGTCGACTAGCGGGAGTGACCGGGGAGCTGTTTTTT.

The genes are TRBV7-9 and TRBJ2-7; D not certain. The germline V gene has CDR1 SEHNR and CDR2 FQNEAQ (reference sequence). CDR3 length: 14 amino acids. The V and J ends lost 3 bases and 2 bases respectively, with 11 bases between them. DNA of the CDR3: TGTGCCAGCAGCTTTCCCGGCCATACCTACGAGCAGTACTTC. Translating gives CASSFPGHTYEQYF.

V and J are TRBV28 and TRBJ2-3, with 12 bases lining up with TRBD2. V gave up 6 bases and J gave up 2 bases; unmatched junction bases: 6. Germline CDR1 and CDR2: MDHEN and SYDVKM. The CDR3 spans 16 residues. CDR3 coding DNA: TGTGCCAGCAGCCAGGGGACTAGCGGGCTCACAGATACGCAGTATTTT. It translates to CASSQGTSGLTDTQYF.

The J gene is TRBJ1-1, the V gene TRBV25-1; TRBD1 might be the D (5 bases). V gave up 6 bases and J gave up 2 bases, with 7 bases separating them. Germline CDR1 reads MGHDK; CDR2 reads SYGVNS. The CDR3 consists of 12 residues. Here the CDR3 reads CASSQGNTEAFF. The CDR3 DNA follows: TGTGCCAGCAGCCAGGGCAACACTGAAGCTTTCTTT.